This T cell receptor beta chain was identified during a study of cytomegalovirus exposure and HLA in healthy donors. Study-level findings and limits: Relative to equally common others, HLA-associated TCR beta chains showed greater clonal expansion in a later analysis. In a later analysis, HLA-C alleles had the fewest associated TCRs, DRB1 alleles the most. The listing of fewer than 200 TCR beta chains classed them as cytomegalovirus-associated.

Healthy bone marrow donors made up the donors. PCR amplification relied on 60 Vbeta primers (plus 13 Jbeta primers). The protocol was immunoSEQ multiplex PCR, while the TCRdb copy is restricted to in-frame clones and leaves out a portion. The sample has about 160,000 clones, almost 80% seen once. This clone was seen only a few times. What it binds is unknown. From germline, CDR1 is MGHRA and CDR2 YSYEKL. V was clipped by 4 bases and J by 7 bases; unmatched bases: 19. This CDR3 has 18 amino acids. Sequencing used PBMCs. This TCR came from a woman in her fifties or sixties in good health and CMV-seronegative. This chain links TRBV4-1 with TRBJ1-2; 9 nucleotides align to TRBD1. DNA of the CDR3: TGCGCCAGCAGCCCGCAGGCCCCCGACAGGGGGGAAGATCTTGGCTACACCTTC. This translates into CASSPQAPDRGEDLGYTF.